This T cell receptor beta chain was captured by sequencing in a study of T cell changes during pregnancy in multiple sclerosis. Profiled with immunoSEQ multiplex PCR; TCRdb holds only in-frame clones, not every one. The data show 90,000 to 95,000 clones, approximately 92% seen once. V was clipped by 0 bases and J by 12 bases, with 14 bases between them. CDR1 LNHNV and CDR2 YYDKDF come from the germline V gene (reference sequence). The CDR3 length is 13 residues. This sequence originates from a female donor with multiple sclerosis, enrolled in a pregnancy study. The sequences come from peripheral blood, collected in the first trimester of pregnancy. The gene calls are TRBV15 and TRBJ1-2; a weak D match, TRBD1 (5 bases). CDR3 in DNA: TGTGCCACCAGCAGAGACAGGGAAAGAAGAGACACCTTC. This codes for CATSRDRERRDTF.